These T cell receptor beta chains were read from a single sample in a study of blood T cell repertoires in COVID-19. Clones were read by immunoSEQ multiplex PCR, and TCRdb kept only the in-frame ones, dropping some. The data contain around 620,000 clones, about nine tenths of them singletons. Sample: peripheral blood. Every receptor here comes from a woman between 18 and 30 years old with acute or convalescent COVID-19. Both conserved end residues are part of each CDR3.

cdr3_length	v_call	j_call	cdr3_aa
15	TRBV6-5	TRBJ1-4	CASRARTGDGEKLFF
15	TRBV27	TRBJ1-4	CASSLRQGTNEKLFF
15	TRBV7-3	TRBJ2-2	CASSQTQGATGELFF
18	TRBV18	TRBJ2-5	CASSPPRDRERGQETQYF
17	TRBV7-8	TRBJ2-5	CASRSQIWASWAETQYF
11	TRBV12-3/TRBV12-4	TRBJ1-6	CASSLSTPLHF
13	TRBV7-9	TRBJ1-1	CASSPGSSTEAFF
13	TRBV5-4	TRBJ1-2	CASSLGGTGGYTF
12	TRBV5-8	TRBJ2-7	CASSPNGYEQYF
13	TRBV7-3	TRBJ2-3	CASSIRGGDTQYF
12	TRBV10-1	TRBJ1-2	CASHDSPYGYTF
18	TRBV4-2	TRBJ1-5	CASSHPPGDRMGNQPQHF
16	TRBV14	TRBJ2-7	CASSQRILSSSYEQYF
17	TRBV19	TRBJ2-2	CASSIILGGTRRGELFF
14	TRBV12-5	TRBJ1-1	CASGLLGAATEAFF
14	TRBV4-3	TRBJ1-4	CASSQGTDLGKLFF
15	TRBV6-1	TRBJ1-1	CASSEAAGPNTEAFF
14	TRBV11-2	TRBJ1-2	CASSPRTAGGGYTF
17	TRBV19	TRBJ1-5	CASSGVYGEYSNQPQHF
13	TRBV6-5	TRBJ1-4	CASMGATNEKLFF
14	TRBV2	TRBJ1-6	CASSGQLHNSPLHF
13	TRBV7-9	TRBJ1-1	CASELGTGVEAFF
14	TRBV5-1	TRBJ1-2	CASSAQGRNYGYTF
14	TRBV7-9	TRBJ1-1	CASSPQGGHTEAFF
12	TRBV3-1/TRBV3-2	TRBJ1-6	CASSQTGVPLHF
16	TRBV7-2	TRBJ1-4	CASSLGTAAVSEKLFF
15	TRBV7-9	TRBJ2-7	CASSLGWSVSYEQYF